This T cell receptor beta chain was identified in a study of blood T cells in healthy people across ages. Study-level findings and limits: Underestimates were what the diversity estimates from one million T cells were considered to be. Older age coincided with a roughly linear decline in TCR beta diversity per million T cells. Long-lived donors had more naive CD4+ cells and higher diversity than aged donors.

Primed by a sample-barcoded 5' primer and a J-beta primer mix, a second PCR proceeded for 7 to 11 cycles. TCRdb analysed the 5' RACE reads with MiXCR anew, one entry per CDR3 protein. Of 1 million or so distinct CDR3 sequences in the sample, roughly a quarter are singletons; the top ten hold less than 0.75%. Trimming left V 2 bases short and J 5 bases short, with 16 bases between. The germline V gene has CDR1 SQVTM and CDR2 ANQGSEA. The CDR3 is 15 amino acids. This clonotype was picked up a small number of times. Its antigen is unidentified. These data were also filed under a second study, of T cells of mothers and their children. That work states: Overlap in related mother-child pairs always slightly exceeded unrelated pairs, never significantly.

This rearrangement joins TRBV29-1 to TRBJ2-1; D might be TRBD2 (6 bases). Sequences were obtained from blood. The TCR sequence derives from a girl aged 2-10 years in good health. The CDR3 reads CSVEFGAGTNNEQFF. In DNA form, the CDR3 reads TGCAGCGTTGAATTTGGGGCGGGAACCAACAATGAGCAGTTCTTC.